These T cell receptor beta chains were read from a single sample in a study of monozygotic twins with inflammatory bowel disease. Reprocessing the 5' RACE reads, TCRdb reports a single entry for every CDR3 protein and omits DNA. The clone table shows roughly 330,000 distinct CDR3 sequences, with the ten largest holding roughly 2%. The sample consisted of blood. These receptors were collected from a human donor with ulcerative colitis or Crohn's disease, or a healthy co-twin of an affected twin (not recorded which). Each CDR3 is given with its conserved first and last residue. The order of the fields is V gene, J gene, CDR3 protein.

V gene: TRBV5-1
J gene: TRBJ1-4
CDR3 protein: CASSLIQGASGKLFF

V gene: TRBV4-1
J gene: TRBJ1-2
CDR3 protein: CASSHRRDASGGSTF

V gene: TRBV15
J gene: TRBJ1-1
CDR3 protein: CATSTRQGLITEAFF

V gene: TRBV10-3
J gene: TRBJ2-1
CDR3 protein: CAISWDSNEQFF

V gene: TRBV7-8
J gene: TRBJ2-2
CDR3 protein: CASSLVPLQVPTGELFF

V gene: TRBV20-1
J gene: TRBJ2-7
CDR3 protein: CSASRDNPPVQYF

V gene: TRBV28
J gene: TRBJ2-1
CDR3 protein: CASTSPGANEQFF

V gene: TRBV15
J gene: TRBJ1-5
CDR3 protein: CATSRDLGLVQPQHF

V gene: TRBV5-5
J gene: TRBJ1-5
CDR3 protein: CASSLLMGQPQHF

V gene: TRBV30
J gene: TRBJ1-1
CDR3 protein: CAWNGFLDTEAFF

V gene: TRBV3-1
J gene: TRBJ2-7
CDR3 protein: CASSQGVEQYF

V gene: TRBV4-1
J gene: TRBJ2-2
CDR3 protein: CASSQDSGQGYTGELFF

V gene: TRBV5-1
J gene: TRBJ1-1
CDR3 protein: CASSFSDNTEAFF

V gene: TRBV18
J gene: TRBJ2-7
CDR3 protein: CASSPPSLSYEQYF

V gene: TRBV2
J gene: TRBJ2-1
CDR3 protein: CASSPSGVSTNEQFF

V gene: TRBV5-1
J gene: TRBJ2-1
CDR3 protein: CASSLREGEQFF

V gene: TRBV20-1
J gene: TRBJ2-1
CDR3 protein: CSARGRGEHNEQFF